This TCR beta chain appears in the sequencing data of a study of T cell clonotyping in hematopoietic cell transplantation. CDR1 is SGHRS and CDR2 is YFSETQ in the germline V gene. V lost 0 bases to trimming and J lost 1 base, with 7 bases between them. The CDR3 is 14 amino acids. Sequencing used immunoSEQ multiplex PCR; TCRdb keeps in-frame clones, though not all of them. In the table there are around 25,000 clones, less than 75% of which are singletons. Time point indicated: recipient sample about 28 days before transplant, after cytoreduction. The receptor comes from a man aged 45-65 years with myelodysplastic syndrome. Some clones in this sample may be carry-over from other donors' samples. The specimen was peripheral blood mononuclear cells, collected before stem cell transplant. V and J are TRBV5-1 and TRBJ2-5; weak D call: TRBD2 (6 bases). CDR3 in DNA: TGCGCCAGCAGCTTGGGACTAGTCCAAGAGACCCAGTACTTC. Protein sequence: CASSLGLVQETQYF.